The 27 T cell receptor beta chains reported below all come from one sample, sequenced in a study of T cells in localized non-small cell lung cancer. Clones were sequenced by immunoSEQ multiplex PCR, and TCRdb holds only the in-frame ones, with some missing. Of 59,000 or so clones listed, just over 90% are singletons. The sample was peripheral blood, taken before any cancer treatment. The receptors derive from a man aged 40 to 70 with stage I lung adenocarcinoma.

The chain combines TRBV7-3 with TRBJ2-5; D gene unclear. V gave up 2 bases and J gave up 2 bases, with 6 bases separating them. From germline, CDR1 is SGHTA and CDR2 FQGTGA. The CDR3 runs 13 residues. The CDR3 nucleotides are TGTGCCAGCAGCTTAGTAAGGCAAGAGACCCAGTACTTC. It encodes CASSLVRQETQYF.

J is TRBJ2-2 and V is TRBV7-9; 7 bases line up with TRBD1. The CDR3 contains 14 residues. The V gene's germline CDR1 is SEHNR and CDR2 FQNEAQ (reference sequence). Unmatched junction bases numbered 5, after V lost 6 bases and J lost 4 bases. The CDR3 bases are TGTGCCAGCAGGGGACAGACTACCACCGGGGAGCTGTTTTTT. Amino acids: CASRGQTTTGELFF.

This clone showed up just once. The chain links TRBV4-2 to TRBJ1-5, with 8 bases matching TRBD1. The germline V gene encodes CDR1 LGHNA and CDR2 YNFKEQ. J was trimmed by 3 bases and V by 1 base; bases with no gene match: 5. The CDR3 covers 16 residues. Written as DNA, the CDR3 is TGTGCCAGCAGCCAAGGTCAGGGACAGGTCAATCAGCCCCAGCATTTT. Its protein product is CASSQGQGQVNQPQHF.

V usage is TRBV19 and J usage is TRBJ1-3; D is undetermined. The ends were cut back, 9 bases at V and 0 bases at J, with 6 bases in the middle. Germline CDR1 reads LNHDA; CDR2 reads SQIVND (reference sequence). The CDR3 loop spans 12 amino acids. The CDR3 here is CARDGSGNTIYF. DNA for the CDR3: TGTGCCAGGGACGGCTCTGGAAACACCATATATTTT.

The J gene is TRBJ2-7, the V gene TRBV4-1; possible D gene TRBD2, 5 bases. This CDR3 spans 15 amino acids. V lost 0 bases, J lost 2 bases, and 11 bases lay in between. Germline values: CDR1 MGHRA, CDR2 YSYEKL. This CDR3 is CASSQDQVGTYEQYF. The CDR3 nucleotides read TGCGCCAGCAGCCAAGATCAGGTCGGGACCTACGAGCAGTACTTC.

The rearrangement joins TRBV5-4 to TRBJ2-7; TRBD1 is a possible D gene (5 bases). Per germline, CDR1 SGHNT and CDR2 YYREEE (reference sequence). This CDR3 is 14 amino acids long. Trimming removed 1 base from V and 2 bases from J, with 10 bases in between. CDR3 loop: CASSLQGLTYEQYF. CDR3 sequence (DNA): TGTGCCAGCAGCTTGCAGGGATTAACCTACGAGCAGTACTTC.

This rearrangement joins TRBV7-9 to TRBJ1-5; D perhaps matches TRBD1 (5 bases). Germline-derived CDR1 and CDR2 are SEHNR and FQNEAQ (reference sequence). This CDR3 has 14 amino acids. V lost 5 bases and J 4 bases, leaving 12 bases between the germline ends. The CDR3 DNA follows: TGTGCCAGCAGCCCAGGGACGGGAAATCAGCCCCAGCATTTT. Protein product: CASSPGTGNQPQHF.

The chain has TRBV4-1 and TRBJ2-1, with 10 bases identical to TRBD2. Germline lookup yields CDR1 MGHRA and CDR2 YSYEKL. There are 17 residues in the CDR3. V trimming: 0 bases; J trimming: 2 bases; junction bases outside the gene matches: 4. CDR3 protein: CASSQERTSGAYNEQFF. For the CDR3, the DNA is TGCGCCAGCAGCCAAGAAAGGACTAGCGGAGCCTACAATGAGCAGTTCTTC.

As DNA, the CDR3 is TGTGCCAGTAGTATAGGCGTCTATAGGGACACTGAAGCTTTCTTT. Amino acid sequence: CASSIGVYRDTEAFF. The chain recombines TRBV19 with TRBJ1-1; D not resolved. CDR1 is LNHDA, CDR2 SQIVND, per germline (reference sequence). V was cut by 1 base and J by 3 bases, with 12 bases left in between. This CDR3 spans 15 amino acids.

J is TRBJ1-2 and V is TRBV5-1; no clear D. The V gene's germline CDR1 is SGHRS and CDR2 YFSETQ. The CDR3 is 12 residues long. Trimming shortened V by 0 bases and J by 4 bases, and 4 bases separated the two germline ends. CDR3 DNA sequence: TGCGCCAGCAGCTTGGCAGTCTATGGCTACACCTTC. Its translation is CASSLAVYGYTF.

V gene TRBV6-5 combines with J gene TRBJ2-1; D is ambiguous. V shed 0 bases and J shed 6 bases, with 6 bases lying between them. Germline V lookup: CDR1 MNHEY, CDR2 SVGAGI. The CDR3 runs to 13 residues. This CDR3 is CASSYSGANEQFF. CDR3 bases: TGTGCCAGCAGTTACTCGGGTGCCAATGAGCAGTTCTTC.

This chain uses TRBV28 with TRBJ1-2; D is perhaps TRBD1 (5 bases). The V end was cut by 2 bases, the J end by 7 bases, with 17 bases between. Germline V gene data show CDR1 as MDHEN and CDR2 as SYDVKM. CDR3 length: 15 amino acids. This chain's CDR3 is CASSLNSRVGSGYTF. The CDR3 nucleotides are TGTGCCAGCAGTTTAAACTCCAGGGTTGGATCTGGCTACACCTTC.

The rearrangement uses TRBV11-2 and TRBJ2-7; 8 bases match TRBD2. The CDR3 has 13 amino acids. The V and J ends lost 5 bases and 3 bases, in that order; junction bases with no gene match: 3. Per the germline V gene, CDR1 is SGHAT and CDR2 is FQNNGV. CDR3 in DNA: TGTGCCAGCAGCCGGACTAGCATCTACGAGCAGTACTTC. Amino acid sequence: CASSRTSIYEQYF.

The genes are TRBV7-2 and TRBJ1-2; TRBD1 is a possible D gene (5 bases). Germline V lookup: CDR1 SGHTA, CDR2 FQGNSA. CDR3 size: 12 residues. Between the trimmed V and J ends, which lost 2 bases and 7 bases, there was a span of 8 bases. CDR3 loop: CASSLRRGGYTF. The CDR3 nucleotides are TGTGCCAGCAGCTTAAGGAGGGGTGGCTACACCTTC.

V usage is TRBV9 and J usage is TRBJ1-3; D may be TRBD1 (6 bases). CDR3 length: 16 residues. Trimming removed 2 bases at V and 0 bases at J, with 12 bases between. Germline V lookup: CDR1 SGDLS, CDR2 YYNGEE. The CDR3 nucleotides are TGTGCCAGCAGCGTGGAACAGGGTTACTCTGGAAACACCATATATTTT. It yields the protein CASSVEQGYSGNTIYF.

The CDR3 nucleotides are TGTGCCAGCAGCTTAGTAAACACCGGGGAGCTGTTTTTT. Its protein is CASSLVNTGELFF. The chain joins TRBV11-2 to TRBJ2-2; unclear D gene. V lost 1 base to trimming and J lost 2 bases, with 2 bases between them. The CDR3 length is 13 residues. Germline lookup yields CDR1 SGHAT and CDR2 FQNNGV.

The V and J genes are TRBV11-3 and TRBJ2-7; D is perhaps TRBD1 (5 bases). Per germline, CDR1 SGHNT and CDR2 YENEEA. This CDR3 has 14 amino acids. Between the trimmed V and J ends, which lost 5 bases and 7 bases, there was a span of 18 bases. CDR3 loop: CASSLLGRDDEQYF. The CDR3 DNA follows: TGTGCCAGCAGCCTGTTGGGCAGGGATGATGAGCAGTACTTC.

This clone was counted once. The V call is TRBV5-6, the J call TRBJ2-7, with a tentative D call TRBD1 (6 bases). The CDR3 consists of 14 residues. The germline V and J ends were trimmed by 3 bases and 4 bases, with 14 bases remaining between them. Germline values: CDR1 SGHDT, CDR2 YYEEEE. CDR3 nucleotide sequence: TGTGCCAGCAGCTCGGTGTGGGGGCAGTACGAGCAGTACTTC. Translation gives CASSSVWGQYEQYF. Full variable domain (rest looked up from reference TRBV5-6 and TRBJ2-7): DAGVTQSPTHLIKTRGQQVTLRCSPKSGHDTVSWYQQALGQGPQFIFQYYEEEERQRGNFPDRFSGHQFPNYSSELNVNALLLGDSALYLCASSSVWGQYEQYFGPGTRLTVT.

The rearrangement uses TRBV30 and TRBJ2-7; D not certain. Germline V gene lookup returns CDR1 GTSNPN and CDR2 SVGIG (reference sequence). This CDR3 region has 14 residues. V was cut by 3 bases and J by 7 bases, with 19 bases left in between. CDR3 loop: CAWSETPPGGEQYF. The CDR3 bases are TGTGCCTGGAGCGAGACTCCACCCGGCGGTGAGCAGTACTTC.

The CDR3 nucleotides are TGTGCCAGCCAGGACCCTCTTCCGTCCTACGAGCAGTACTTC. Protein product: CASQDPLPSYEQYF. The chain links TRBV28 to TRBJ2-7; D gene uncertain. The CDR3 contains 14 residues. From germline, CDR1 is MDHEN and CDR2 SYDVKM. Deletions cut 8 bases from V and 1 base from J, with 15 bases between.

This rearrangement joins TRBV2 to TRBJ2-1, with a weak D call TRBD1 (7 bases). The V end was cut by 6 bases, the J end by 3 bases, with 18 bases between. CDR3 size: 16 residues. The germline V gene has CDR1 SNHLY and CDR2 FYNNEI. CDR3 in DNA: TGTGCCAGCAGGGAGGGGGCGGGACAGAGCTACAATGAGCAGTTCTTC. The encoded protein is CASREGAGQSYNEQFF. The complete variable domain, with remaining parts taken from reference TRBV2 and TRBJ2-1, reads EPEVTQTPSHQVTQMGQEVILRCVPISNHLYFYWYRQILGQKVEFLVSFYNNEISEKSEIFDDQFSVERPDGSNFTLKIRSTKLEDSAMYFCASREGAGQSYNEQFFGPGTRLTVL.

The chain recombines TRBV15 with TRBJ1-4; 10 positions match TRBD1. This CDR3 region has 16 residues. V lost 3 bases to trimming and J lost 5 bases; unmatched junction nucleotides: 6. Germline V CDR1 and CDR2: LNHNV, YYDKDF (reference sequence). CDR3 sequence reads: CATSRNPGQGNEKLFF. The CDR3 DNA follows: TGTGCCACCAGCAGGAATCCGGGACAGGGGAATGAAAAACTGTTTTTT.

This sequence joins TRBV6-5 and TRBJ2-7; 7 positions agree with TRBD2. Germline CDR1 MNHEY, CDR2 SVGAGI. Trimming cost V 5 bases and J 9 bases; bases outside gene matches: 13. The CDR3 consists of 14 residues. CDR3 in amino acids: CASSPTRTSGGQYF. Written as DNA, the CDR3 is TGTGCCAGCAGTCCAACTCGGACTAGTGGGGGGCAGTACTTC.

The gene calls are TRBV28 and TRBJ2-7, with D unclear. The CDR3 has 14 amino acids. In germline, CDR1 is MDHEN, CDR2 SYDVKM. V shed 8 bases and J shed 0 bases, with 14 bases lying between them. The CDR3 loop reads CASGSAPSSYEQYF. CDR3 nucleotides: TGTGCCAGCGGCTCAGCGCCTTCCTCCTACGAGCAGTACTTC.

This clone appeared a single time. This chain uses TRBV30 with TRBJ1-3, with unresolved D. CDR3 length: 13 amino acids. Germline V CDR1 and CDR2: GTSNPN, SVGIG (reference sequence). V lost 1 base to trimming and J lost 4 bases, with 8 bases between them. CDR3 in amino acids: CAWSEGFGNTIYF. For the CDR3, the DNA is TGTGCCTGGAGTGAAGGTTTCGGAAACACCATATATTTT.

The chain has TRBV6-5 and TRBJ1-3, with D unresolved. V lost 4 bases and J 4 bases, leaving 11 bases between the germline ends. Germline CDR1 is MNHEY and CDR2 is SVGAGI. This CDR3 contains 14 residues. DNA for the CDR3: TGTGCCAGCAGTTCTGGACCCGTGGGAAACACCATATATTTT. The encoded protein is CASSSGPVGNTIYF.

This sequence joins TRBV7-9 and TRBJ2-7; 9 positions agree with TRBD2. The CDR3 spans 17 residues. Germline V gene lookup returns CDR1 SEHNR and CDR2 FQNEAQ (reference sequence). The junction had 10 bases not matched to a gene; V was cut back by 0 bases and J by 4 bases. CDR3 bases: TGTGCCAGCAGCTTAGCGCCCGGGACTAGCTACTCTTACGAGCAGTACTTC. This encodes CASSLAPGTSYSYEQYF.